This TCR beta chain was captured in a study of T cell changes during pregnancy in multiple sclerosis. Germline V lookup: CDR1 LGHNA, CDR2 YSLEER. With V trimmed by 2 bases and J by 8 bases, 12 bases remained unmatched. There are 16 residues in the CDR3. Sequenced by immunoSEQ multiplex PCR; TCRdb stores in-frame clones only, minus some. This table holds about 56,000 clones, approximately 90% found once. Sequenced here: peripheral blood, sampled after pregnancy. The sequence came from a female donor with multiple sclerosis, enrolled in a pregnancy study. The gene calls are TRBV4-3 and TRBJ1-2, with 9 bases fitting TRBD1. The CDR3 sequence: CASSQRIRADRGGYTF. CDR3 bases: TGCGCCAGCAGCCAAAGAATCAGGGCGGACAGGGGAGGCTACACCTTC.